These T cell receptor beta chains were read from a single sample in a study of metastatic and nonmetastatic thyroid tumors. TCRdb re-called the PCR reads through MiXCR. In the table there are about 38,000 clones, over 40% of which are singletons. Sequenced material: tumor tissue. These TCRs come from a male donor with papillary thyroid cancer or a benign thyroid nodule (not recorded which). Some clones in this sample may be carry-over from other donors' samples. The CDR3 runs from the conserved cysteine through the conserved F or W. The D gene is left open where the match is weak. Only part of the rows carry a size: once, few, many, or a class if the clone is expanded.

j_call: TRBJ1-3
cdr3_length: 16
clone_size: few
v_call: TRBV6-1
d_call: TRBD1
cdr3_nt: TGTGCCAGCAGTGAAACAGGGGAGTTCGGTGGAAACACCATATATTTT
cdr3_aa: CASSETGEFGGNTIYF

j_call: TRBJ2-7
cdr3_length: 14
clone_size: few
v_call: TRBV19
d_call: TRBD1
cdr3_nt: TGTGCCAGTCGAGACAGGGGCAACGCCTACGAGCAGTACTTC
cdr3_aa: CASRDRGNAYEQYF

j_call: TRBJ2-7
cdr3_length: 12
clone_size: -
v_call: TRBV5-1
d_call: -
cdr3_nt: TGCGCCAGCAGCTTAAACGGCTACGAGCAGTACTTC
cdr3_aa: CASSLNGYEQYF

j_call: TRBJ2-7
cdr3_length: 15
clone_size: -
v_call: TRBV11-2
d_call: -
cdr3_nt: TGTGCCAGCAGCTTACCCGAGTGGAGCTCCTACGAGCAGTACTTC
cdr3_aa: CASSLPEWSSYEQYF

j_call: TRBJ2-7
cdr3_length: 14
clone_size: -
v_call: TRBV2
d_call: TRBD1
cdr3_nt: TGTGCCAGCAGTGGGGAGACAGGGGGCTACGAGCAGTACTTC
cdr3_aa: CASSGETGGYEQYF

j_call: TRBJ2-3
cdr3_length: 15
clone_size: few
v_call: TRBV9
d_call: TRBD2
cdr3_nt: TGTGCCAGCAGCGCCGGGACTAGCGTCACAGATACGCAGTATTTT
cdr3_aa: CASSAGTSVTDTQYF

j_call: TRBJ2-3
cdr3_length: 19
clone_size: -
v_call: TRBV6-8
d_call: TRBD2
cdr3_nt: TGTGCCAGCAGTTATTACCCGGCGTGGGGAGGGATAGGGCGAGATACGCAGTATTTT
cdr3_aa: CASSYYPAWGGIGRDTQYF

j_call: TRBJ1-2
cdr3_length: 17
clone_size: -
v_call: TRBV5-1
d_call: TRBD1
cdr3_nt: TGCGCCAGCAGCCAAGGCACGTGGGACAGGTCTTCATATGGCTACACCTTC
cdr3_aa: CASSQGTWDRSSYGYTF

j_call: TRBJ1-2
cdr3_length: 14
clone_size: -
v_call: TRBV6-1
d_call: -
cdr3_nt: TGTGCCAGCAGTGAAGCCGGGAATTACTATGGCTACATCTTC
cdr3_aa: CASSEAGNYYGYIF

j_call: TRBJ2-7
cdr3_length: 15
clone_size: -
v_call: TRBV6-6
d_call: -
cdr3_nt: TGTGCCAGCAGTTACGCGGGGACCAGCTCCTACGAGCAGTACTTC
cdr3_aa: CASSYAGTSSYEQYF

j_call: TRBJ2-2
cdr3_length: 14
clone_size: few
v_call: TRBV5-1
d_call: -
cdr3_nt: TGCGCCAGCAGCTTGGACGGGAACACCGGGGAGCTGTTTTTT
cdr3_aa: CASSLDGNTGELFF

j_call: TRBJ2-5
cdr3_length: 13
clone_size: once
v_call: TRBV7-7
d_call: TRBD1
cdr3_nt: TGTGCTAGCAGCCGGACAGGGGGTGAGACCCAGTACTTC
cdr3_aa: CASSRTGGETQYF

j_call: TRBJ1-5
cdr3_length: 15
clone_size: few
v_call: TRBV6-2/TRBV6-3
d_call: TRBD1
cdr3_nt: TGTGCCAGCAGTTTCGAAGGACAGGGGAGTCGGCCCCAGCATTTT
cdr3_aa: CASSFEGQGSRPQHF

j_call: TRBJ2-2
cdr3_length: 17
clone_size: few
v_call: TRBV11-2
d_call: TRBD2
cdr3_nt: TGTGCCAGCAGCCCTCCAGGACTAGCGGATAACACCGGGGAGCTGTTTTTT
cdr3_aa: CASSPPGLADNTGELFF

j_call: TRBJ2-7
cdr3_length: 15
clone_size: few
v_call: TRBV6-1
d_call: TRBD1
cdr3_nt: TGTGCCAGCACATCAACGGGAGACAGGGGTTACGAGCAGTACTTC
cdr3_aa: CASTSTGDRGYEQYF